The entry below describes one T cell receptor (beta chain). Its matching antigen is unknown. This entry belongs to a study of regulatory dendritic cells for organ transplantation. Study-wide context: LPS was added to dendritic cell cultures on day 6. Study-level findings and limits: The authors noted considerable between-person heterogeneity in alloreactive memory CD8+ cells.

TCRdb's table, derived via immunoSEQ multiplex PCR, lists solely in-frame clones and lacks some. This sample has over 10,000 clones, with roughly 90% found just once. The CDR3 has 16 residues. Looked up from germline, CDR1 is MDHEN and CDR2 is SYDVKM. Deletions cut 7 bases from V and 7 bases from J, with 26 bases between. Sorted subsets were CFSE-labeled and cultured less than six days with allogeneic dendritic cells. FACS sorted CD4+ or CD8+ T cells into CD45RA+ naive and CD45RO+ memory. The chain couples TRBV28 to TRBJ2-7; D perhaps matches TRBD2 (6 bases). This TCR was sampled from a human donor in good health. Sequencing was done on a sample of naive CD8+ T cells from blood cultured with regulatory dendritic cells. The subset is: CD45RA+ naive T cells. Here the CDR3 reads CASTSSRGLARGEQYF. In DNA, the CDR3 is TGTGCCAGCACCTCCTCCCGGGGACTCGCACGAGGGGAGCAGTACTTC.